This record concerns one T cell receptor beta chain sequence. This specimen comes from a study of blood T cell repertoires in COVID-19. For the study at large: Acute and convalescent COVID-19 specimens originated in the United States, Italy and Spain. Nucleic acid was either cDNA or gDNA, and it came from T cells, B-cell-depleted T cells, or PBMCs.

Original data processing: Reference gene primers were amplified, and this amplification served to estimate nucleated cell counts. This table comes from immunoSEQ multiplex PCR, and its TCRdb copy is limited to in-frame clones, with some not included. V and J calls and clone size are as listed in that table; D and trimming were resolved from the DNA. This table holds under 300,000 clones, 80% to 85% found once. Per the germline V gene, CDR1 is SQVTM and CDR2 is ANQGSEA. CDR3 size: 16 residues. With 3 bases clipped from V and 2 bases from J, the junction kept 9 bases outside the gene matches. The rearrangement uses TRBV29-1 and TRBJ2-5; TRBD1 aligns across 10 bases. The sequence came from a woman aged 60-75 years with active or convalescent COVID-19. Input material: peripheral blood. The CDR3 sequence: CSVDDRGRLTQETQYF. The CDR3 bases are TGCAGCGTTGATGACAGGGGGCGTCTAACACAAGAGACCCAGTACTTC.